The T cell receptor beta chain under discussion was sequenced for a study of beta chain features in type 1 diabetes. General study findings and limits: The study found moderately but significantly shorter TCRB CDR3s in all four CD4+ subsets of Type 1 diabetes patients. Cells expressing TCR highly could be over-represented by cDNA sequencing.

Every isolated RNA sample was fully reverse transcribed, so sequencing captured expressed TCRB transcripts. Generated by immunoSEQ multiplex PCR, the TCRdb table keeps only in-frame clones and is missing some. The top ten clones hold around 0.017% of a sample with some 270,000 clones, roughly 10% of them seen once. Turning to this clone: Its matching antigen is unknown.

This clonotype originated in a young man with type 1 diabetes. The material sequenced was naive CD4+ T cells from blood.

The CDR3 loop is CASSLKLAGGLDTQYF. The CDR3 DNA sequence: TGTGCCAGCAGCTTAAAACTAGCGGGGGGATTAGATACGCAGTATTTT. This chain links TRBV7-3 with TRBJ2-3; 12 nucleotides align to TRBD2. CDR1 is SGHTA and CDR2 is FQGTGA in the germline V gene. This CDR3 has 16 residues. Germline trimming cut 1 base from V and 5 bases from J; bases unmatched to any gene: 4.